Included here is one T cell receptor (beta chain) sequence, with context. Its antigen is currently unknown. The record originates from a study of cytotoxic CD8 clonotypes in ibrutinib-treated CLL. Study in general: Of a cohort that held roughly eleven relapsed/refractory and some 16 treatment-naive patients, about 18 were IGHV unmutated. Response sampling came at median around twelve months of treatment, ranging about 6 to 36 months.

Only in-frame clones appear in the TCRdb table, and some are missing; sequencing was by immunoSEQ multiplex PCR. The profile shows hundreds of thousands of clones, roughly 67% of them singletons. The CDR3 sequence is 14 residues long. Germline CDR1 SGHRS, CDR2 YFSETQ. Trimming took off 4 bases at V and 7 bases at J, with 15 bases between the two ends. The study's findings and limits: Sampling times differed between sustained-remission and progressing patients.

The J gene is TRBJ2-4, the V gene TRBV5-1; D might be TRBD2 (7 bases). This specimen was PBMCs, taken after 36 months of ibrutinib treatment. The sequence was obtained from a human donor with chronic lymphocytic leukemia. The CDR3: CASSRGPGGNIQYF. The CDR3 DNA reads TGCGCCAGCAGCCGGGGGCCGGGAGGCAACATTCAGTACTTC.